This T cell receptor beta chain was observed in a study of blood T cells in healthy people across ages. The sample holds many counts of this clonotype. Its target is not known. Through a sample-barcoded 5' primer and a J-beta primer mix, a second PCR was run for roughly 6 to 11 cycles. One entry per CDR3 protein results from TCRdb running MiXCR on the 5' RACE reads. Of approximately 810,000 distinct CDR3 sequences detected, more than 25% appear once; the ten largest clones hold 17%. Overall study findings and caveats: Observed TCR beta diversity per million T cells went down as age went up. This fall followed a roughly linear course with age. The diversity estimates, figures obtained from one million T cells, were considered underestimates.

V gave up 3 bases and J gave up 0 bases; unmatched junction bases: 13. The CDR3 has 19 amino acids. Germline CDR1 is DFQATT and CDR2 is SNEGSKA (reference sequence). This TCR was recovered from a woman aged 80 or over in good health. The sequenced material came from blood. This chain joins TRBV20-1 and TRBJ2-6; TRBD2 aligns across 8 bases. CDR3 coding DNA: TGCAGTGCTAGCCCTAGCGGGTATACCGTTAACTCTGGGGCCAACGTCCTGACTTTC. This translates into CSASPSGYTVNSGANVLTF.